One sample yielded the 29 T cell receptor beta chains listed below, sequenced in a study of T cell responses to AZD1222 COVID-19 vaccine. Profiled with immunoSEQ multiplex PCR; TCRdb holds only in-frame clones, not every one. The data show 150,000 to 200,000 clones, around 92% seen once. Material: peripheral blood, obtained on day 0 of AZD1222 vaccination. The source of these receptors is an adult in good health.

The CDR3 region is CAISEGVSNQPQHF. The CDR3 bases are TGTGCCATCAGCGAGGGGGTGAGCAATCAGCCCCAGCATTTT. The chain has TRBV10-3 and TRBJ1-5; possibly TRBD1 for D (6 bases). The V and J ends lost 6 bases and 1 base respectively, with 10 bases between them. Looked up from germline, CDR1 is ENHRY and CDR2 is SYGVKD. The CDR3 contains 14 residues.

The V call is TRBV7-2, the J call TRBJ1-2, with 12 bases that match TRBD1. J gave up 3 bases and V 1 base, and 3 bases lay outside the gene matches. The germline V gene encodes CDR1 SGHTA and CDR2 FQGNSA. The CDR3 has 16 amino acids. The CDR3 DNA is TGTGCCAGCAGCTTAGGGGGGACAGGGGGCTACTATGGCTACACCTTC. Translating gives CASSLGGTGGYYGYTF.

The V and J genes are TRBV6-5 and TRBJ2-7; a weak D match, TRBD1 (6 bases). V gave up 10 bases and J gave up 4 bases, with 17 bases separating them. CDR3 length: 13 amino acids. Germline V gene lookup returns CDR1 MNHEY and CDR2 SVGAGI. CDR3 residues: CATVQGSPYEQYV. The CDR3 DNA reads TGTGCCACCGTACAGGGATCGCCATACGAGCAGTACGTC.

The chain recombines TRBV19 with TRBJ2-5; D might be TRBD2 (7 bases). CDR1 and CDR2 from the germline V gene are LNHDA and SQIVND (reference sequence). V was clipped by 9 bases and J by 4 bases, with 21 bases between them. This CDR3 is 15 amino acids long. CDR3 protein: CASSPLGLGGETQYF. CDR3 in DNA: TGTGCCAGCTCCCCCCTTGGACTAGGGGGAGAGACCCAGTACTTC.

The rearrangement links TRBV5-1 to TRBJ1-4; D unclear. V gave up 2 bases and J gave up 0 bases, with 14 bases separating them. The CDR3 is 17 residues long. Germline V lookup: CDR1 SGHRS, CDR2 YFSETQ. The CDR3: CASSLSSTGATNEKLFF. DNA of the CDR3: TGCGCCAGCAGCTTATCTAGTACCGGGGCAACTAATGAAAAACTGTTTTTT. The full variable domain, in which reference TRBV5-1 and TRBJ1-4 provide the parts outside the CDR3, is KAGVTQTPRYLIKTRGQQVTLSCSPISGHRSVSWYQQTPGQGLQFLFEYFSETQRNKGNFPGRFSGRQFSNSRSEMNVSTLELGDSALYLCASSLSSTGATNEKLFFGSGTQLSVL.

Written as DNA, the CDR3 is TGTGCCATCCCAGGACCCTCCCCCTCTGGAAACACCATATATTTT. It specifies CAIPGPSPSGNTIYF. This sequence joins TRBV10-3 and TRBJ1-3, with unresolved D. The V end was cut by 8 bases, the J end by 0 bases, with 14 bases between. The V gene's germline CDR1 is ENHRY and CDR2 SYGVKD. CDR3 length: 15 amino acids.

This rearrangement joins TRBV28 to TRBJ2-7; D may be TRBD1 (6 bases). The germline V and J ends were trimmed by 4 bases and 1 base, with 14 bases remaining between them. Germline lookup yields CDR1 MDHEN and CDR2 SYDVKM. This CDR3 has 15 residues. The CDR3 DNA reads TGTGCCAGCAGTTCTCAAACAGGGCCTTCCTACGAGCAGTACGTC. Translated, it gives CASSSQTGPSYEQYV.

Worth noting for this clone: Relative to the germline gene, one junction end is altered; a read error may explain this. The CDR3 region has the DNA TGTGCTAGCAGCTTATTAAGGGGGGATCATATAAACTATGGCTACACCTTC. This encodes CASSLLRGDHINYGYTF. V is TRBV7-7 and J is TRBJ1-2; TRBD1 is a possible D gene (6 bases). Germline loops: CDR1 SSHAT, CDR2 FNYEAQ (reference sequence). The CDR3 loop spans 17 amino acids.

CDR3 DNA: TGTGCCAGCAGTGAATTAAATTCACCGAACTATGGCTACACCTTC. Its translation: CASSELNSPNYGYTF. The chain recombines TRBV2 with TRBJ1-2; the D is unclear. The V end was cut by 2 bases, the J end by 2 bases, with 12 bases between. Germline V CDR1 and CDR2: SNHLY, FYNNEI. This CDR3 is built from 15 residues.

The chain couples TRBV19 to TRBJ1-5; D unresolved. Germline V gene sequence: CDR1 LNHDA, CDR2 SQIVND (reference sequence). This CDR3 has 17 amino acids. The V end lost 5 bases, the J end lost 2 bases, and 19 bases lay between the germline ends. CDR3 sequence (DNA): TGTGCCAGTAGTTTAGGGAGCGGAGACGGGGGCAATCAGCCCCAGCATTTT. Its protein is CASSLGSGDGGNQPQHF. Drawing the rest from reference TRBV19 and TRBJ1-5, the complete variable domain is DGGITQSPKYLFRKEGQNVTLSCEQNLNHDAMYWYRQDPGQGLRLIYYSQIVNDFQKGDIAEGYSVSREKKESFPLTVTSAQKNPTAFYLCASSLGSGDGGNQPQHFGDGTRLSIL.

Notes on this clone: This CDR3 is also generated by other DNA sequences in the sample. The rearrangement joins TRBV18 to TRBJ2-7, with D possibly matching TRBD2 (6 bases). V lost 3 bases to trimming and J lost 0 bases, with 9 bases between them. Germline V gives CDR1 KGHSH, CDR2 LQKENI. There are 14 residues in the CDR3. CDR3 coding DNA: TGTGCCAGCTCACCGGAGGGGTCCTCCTACGAGCAGTACTTC. This gives the protein CASSPEGSSYEQYF.

The V call is TRBV5-1, the J call TRBJ1-1; possible D gene TRBD1, 5 bases. The ends were cut back, 2 bases at V and 0 bases at J, with 8 bases in the middle. This CDR3 comprises 14 residues. Germline values: CDR1 SGHRS, CDR2 YFSETQ. The CDR3 sequence is CASSFGGLNTEAFF. The CDR3 DNA follows: TGCGCCAGCAGCTTTGGGGGACTGAACACTGAAGCTTTCTTT.

V usage is TRBV18 and J usage is TRBJ1-2, with D possibly TRBD1 on 5 matching bases. In germline, CDR1 is KGHSH, CDR2 LQKENI. The V end was cut by 3 bases, the J end by 6 bases, with 14 bases between. This CDR3 contains 14 residues. CDR3 DNA: TGTGCCAGCTCACCTCCGGGGGGAATTAATGGCTACACCTTC. It yields the protein CASSPPGGINGYTF.

The CDR3 protein is CASSATGGGELFF. CDR3 bases: TGTGCCAGCAGTGCGACAGGGGGAGGGGAGCTGTTTTTT. The rearrangement uses TRBV27 and TRBJ2-2; the match to TRBD1 covers 9 bases. The V and J ends lost 5 bases and 8 bases, in that order; junction bases with no gene match: 3. The CDR3 length is 13 residues. Germline CDR1 and CDR2: MNHEY and SMNVEV (reference sequence).

The chain links TRBV4-1 to TRBJ1-2; D might be TRBD1 (5 bases). V lost 4 bases and J 3 bases, leaving 15 bases between the germline ends. The CDR3 spans 15 residues. The germline V gene has CDR1 MGHRA and CDR2 YSYEKL. The chain's CDR3 is CASSPGPFLYYGYTF. The CDR3 DNA reads as TGCGCCAGCAGCCCGGGACCGTTTTTGTACTATGGCTACACCTTC.

The gene calls are TRBV5-1 and TRBJ1-1; weak D call: TRBD1 (5 bases). This CDR3 contains 13 residues. CDR1 is SGHRS and CDR2 is YFSETQ in the germline V gene. V lost 4 bases and J 6 bases, leaving 13 bases between the germline ends. The CDR3 nucleotides read TGCGCCAGCAGCCTACTGACAGAGGCTGAAGCTTTCTTT. It encodes CASSLLTEAEAFF.

This clone was counted once. This chain links TRBV6-5 with TRBJ1-6; D gene unclear. The CDR3 consists of 12 residues. With 4 bases removed from V and 6 bases from J, the gap between germline ends came to 4 bases. Germline V gene sequence: CDR1 MNHEY, CDR2 SVGAGI. CDR3 nucleotide sequence: TGTGCCAGCAGTTCGATTAATTCACCCCTCCACTTT. Translation: CASSSINSPLHF.

This chain joins TRBV7-9 and TRBJ1-1; a possible D gene is TRBD1 (6 bases). The germline V and J ends were trimmed by 5 bases and 6 bases, with 13 bases remaining between them. Germline assignment: CDR1 SEHNR and CDR2 FQNEAQ (reference sequence). This CDR3 is built from 13 residues. Here the CDR3 reads CASSRPGAAEAFF. The CDR3, as DNA: TGTGCCAGCAGCCGTCCGGGGGCAGCTGAAGCTTTCTTT. Together with reference TRBV7-9 and TRBJ1-1, the CDR3 gives the full variable domain: DTGVSQNPRHKITKRGQNVTFRCDPISEHNRLYWYRQTLGQGPEFLTYFQNEAQLEKSRLLSDRFSAERPKGSFSTLEIQRTEQGDSAMYLCASSRPGAAEAFFGQGTRLTVV.

The V and J genes are TRBV5-5 and TRBJ2-2, with 8 nucleotides matching TRBD1. CDR1 is SGHKS and CDR2 is YYEKEE in the germline V gene (reference sequence). V was pared by 6 bases and J by 4 bases, with 5 bases of the junction left unmatched. This CDR3 has 14 amino acids. CDR3 loop: CASTLQGGTGELFF. In nucleotides, the CDR3 is TGTGCCAGCACCCTACAGGGGGGCACCGGGGAGCTGTTTTTT.

This sequence joins TRBV19 and TRBJ2-1; perhaps TRBD2 as D (5 bases). The CDR3 covers 13 residues. CDR1 and CDR2 from the germline V gene are LNHDA and SQIVND (reference sequence). The ends were cut back, 1 base at V and 7 bases at J, with 8 bases in the middle. For the CDR3, the DNA is TGTGCCAGTAGTATAGGGAGGTTTAATGAGCAGTTCTTC. This sequence encodes CASSIGRFNEQFF.

The chain has TRBV6-5 and TRBJ2-6, with 7 bases matching TRBD1. The CDR3 has 15 residues. Germline CDR1 and CDR2: MNHEY and SVGAGI. J gave up 0 bases and V 8 bases, and 4 bases lay outside the gene matches. This chain's CDR3 is CASQQGTSGANVLTF. CDR3 in DNA: TGTGCCAGCCAACAGGGGACCTCTGGGGCCAACGTCCTGACTTTC.

The V gene is TRBV15, the J gene TRBJ1-1; no clear D. From germline, CDR1 is LNHNV and CDR2 YYDKDF (reference sequence). The ends were cut back, 5 bases at V and 6 bases at J, with 16 bases in the middle. This CDR3 comprises 14 residues. CDR3 coding DNA: TGTGCCACCAGCGCTCTTCACGAGCGGGCTGAAGCTTTCTTT. Protein product: CATSALHERAEAFF.

The chain employs TRBV6-5 and TRBJ1-1; weak D call: TRBD1 (6 bases). Germline V CDR1 and CDR2: MNHEY, SVGAGI. The germline V and J ends were trimmed by 4 bases and 4 bases, with 19 bases remaining between them. This CDR3 contains 16 residues. The CDR3: CASSSPQGLGGTEAFF. The CDR3 DNA reads TGTGCCAGCAGTTCCCCTCAGGGGTTAGGGGGCACTGAAGCTTTCTTT.

This clone was counted once. The gene calls are TRBV27 and TRBJ1-1, with D unclear. This CDR3 comprises 13 residues. Germline V CDR1 and CDR2: MNHEY, SMNVEV (reference sequence). Trimming pared 7 bases from V and 2 bases from J, leaving 11 bases between. CDR3 in amino acids: CASTTRDNTEAFF. CDR3 DNA sequence: TGTGCCAGCACCACGCGAGACAACACTGAAGCTTTCTTT.

The chain recombines TRBV11-2 with TRBJ2-1, with 7 positions matching TRBD1. This CDR3 has 16 amino acids. Germline CDR1 reads SGHAT; CDR2 reads FQNNGV. J lost 0 bases, V lost 4 bases, and 6 bases had no gene match. For the CDR3, the DNA is TGTGCCAGCAGCTCCTACAGGGGATCCTCCTACAATGAGCAGTTCTTC. Its protein is CASSSYRGSSYNEQFF.

This clone was seen a single time. The V and J genes are TRBV5-8 and TRBJ1-5; perhaps TRBD1 as D (5 bases). Per germline, CDR1 SGHTS and CDR2 YDEGEE. The CDR3 length is 15 residues. The ends were cut back, 4 bases at V and 7 bases at J, with 18 bases in the middle. The CDR3 loop is CASSLGGRGRQPQHF. The DNA for the CDR3 is TGTGCCAGCAGCCTGGGGGGGAGGGGCAGGCAGCCCCAGCATTTT. Drawing the rest from reference TRBV5-8 and TRBJ1-5, the complete variable domain is EAGVTQSPTHLIKTRGQQATLRCSPISGHTSVYWYQQALGLGLQFLLWYDEGEERNRGNFPPRFSGRQFPNYSSELNVNALELEDSALYLCASSLGGRGRQPQHFGDGTRLSIL.

The chain recombines TRBV7-2 with TRBJ1-3; 7 positions match TRBD1. Germline CDR1 SGHTA, CDR2 FQGNSA. The CDR3 is 15 amino acids. With 3 bases clipped from V and 2 bases from J, the junction kept 4 bases outside the gene matches. The CDR3 sequence: CASSLAGTAGNTIYF. The DNA of the CDR3 is TGTGCCAGCAGCTTGGCCGGGACAGCTGGAAACACCATATATTTT.

The chain is built from TRBV5-1 and TRBJ2-7; 8 positions agree with TRBD2. This CDR3 is built from 14 residues. V lost 3 bases and J lost 2; bases outside the gene matches: 4. Germline CDR1 SGHRS, CDR2 YFSETQ. The CDR3 region is CASSSGLGTYEQYF. The CDR3 nucleotides read TGCGCCAGCAGCTCGGGACTAGGGACCTACGAGCAGTACTTC.

The rearrangement joins TRBV2 to TRBJ2-1; TRBD2 agrees at 9 bases. Losses at the gene ends were 2 bases for V and 7 bases for J; bases not matched to a gene: 3. In germline, CDR1 is SNHLY, CDR2 FYNNEI. CDR3 length equals 14 residues. The CDR3 here is CASSERLAGNEQFF. For the CDR3, the DNA is TGTGCCAGCAGTGAACGCCTAGCGGGAAATGAGCAGTTCTTC.